This TCR beta chain came from a study of shared clonotypes between healthy human individuals. For the study at large: Donors consisted of two women and a few men between 18 and 49. Notes on the study in general: Large depth notwithstanding, sorted-subset sequencing proved incomplete by rarefaction. Generation probability values for non-shared clonotypes were lower than those for clonotypes shared by all four donors. The sharing of about 5.3% of naive CD4 clonotypes was seen across a handful of donors.

A note on this clone: Its antigen is not identified.

Trimming stripped 2 bases from V and 3 bases from J, with 10 bases between. This CDR3 comprises 14 residues. CDR1 is MNHEY and CDR2 is SMNVEV in the germline V gene (reference sequence). Sequenced by immunoSEQ multiplex PCR; TCRdb stores in-frame clones only, minus some. The repertoire has millions of clones, approximately 93% of them found once; the top ten carry roughly 0.36%. Sequencing used naive CD4+ T cells from PBMCs. Subset reported: CD45RA+ positively selected. The TCR was taken from a man between 18 and 35 years old in good health. Some clones in this sample may be carry-over from other donors' samples. The chain has TRBV27 and TRBJ1-2; no reliable D call. CDR3 protein: CASSLPPDYYGYTF. CDR3 sequence (DNA): TGTGCCAGCAGTTTACCTCCGGATTACTATGGCTACACCTTC.